Listed here are 31 T cell receptor beta chains from one sample, sequenced in a study of long-term antiretroviral therapy in people with HIV. Running of the v3.0 immunoSEQ assay took place at survey level. Sequenced by immunoSEQ multiplex PCR; TCRdb stores in-frame clones only, minus some. The sample has around 32,000 clones; just under 90% are singletons. This sample comprised unsorted PBMCs, obtained 3.2 years before starting antiretroviral therapy. The receptors stem from a man aged 45-65 years with HIV.

This clone was counted once. A read error may produce the germline difference seen at one junction end. The J gene is TRBJ2-7, the V gene TRBV2; TRBD1 agrees at 12 bases. There are 15 residues in the CDR3. CDR1 SNHLY and CDR2 FYNNEI come from the germline V gene. CDR3 residues: CASRDSGTGGFARHF. For the CDR3, the DNA is TGTGCCAGCAGAGACTCCGGGACAGGGGGCTTTGCCAGGCACTTC.

This chain connects TRBV5-5 to TRBJ2-7, with D unresolved. The germline gives CDR1 SGHKS, CDR2 YYEKEE (reference sequence). CDR3 length equals 12 residues. Trimming took 5 bases from V and 0 from J, leaving 6 bases between them. Here the CDR3 DNA reads TGTGCCAGCAGGCTTGACTCCTACGAGCAGTACTTC. This encodes CASRLDSYEQYF.

This clone has only one observation. The chain employs TRBV28 and TRBJ2-7; D might be TRBD2 (5 bases). Germline-derived CDR1 and CDR2 are MDHEN and SYDVKM. V was shortened by 5 bases and J by 5 bases, with 16 bases between the two germline ends. CDR3 length: 14 amino acids. The CDR3 region has the DNA TGTGCCAGCAGTCCTAGCCCCCCTAGCCACGAGCAGTACTTC. This sequence encodes CASSPSPPSHEQYF.

This chain links TRBV14 with TRBJ2-3, with D possibly TRBD2 on 5 matching bases. The length of the CDR3 is 16 residues. The V end lost 2 bases, the J end lost 1 base, and 13 bases lay between the germline ends. In germline, CDR1 is SGHDN, CDR2 FVKESK. CDR3 in amino acids: CASSQLLGERTDTQYF. Written as DNA, the CDR3 is TGTGCCAGCAGCCAACTCCTCGGGGAACGCACAGATACGCAGTATTTT.

The J gene is TRBJ2-3, the V gene TRBV5-5; no clear D. V dropped 0 bases and J dropped 4 bases, with 6 bases sitting between them. Per the germline V gene, CDR1 is SGHKS and CDR2 is YYEKEE (reference sequence). The CDR3 covers 13 residues. The CDR3 nucleotides read TGTGCCAGCAGCTTGGGATGGTCAGATACGCAGTATTTT. It translates to CASSLGWSDTQYF.

The rearrangement joins TRBV2 to TRBJ2-3, with TRBD2 identical over 12 bases. This CDR3 spans 14 amino acids. The germline V gene encodes CDR1 SNHLY and CDR2 FYNNEI. V lost 9 bases and J lost 6; bases outside the gene matches: 7. CDR3 nucleotides: TGTGCCAGTCAGACTAGCGGGAGAGAGGATACGCAGTATTTT. Amino acids: CASQTSGREDTQYF.

The chain joins TRBV4-3 to TRBJ2-7, with D maybe TRBD1 (5 bases). Germline V lookup: CDR1 LGHNA, CDR2 YSLEER. This CDR3 region has 14 residues. V lost 1 base, J lost 2 bases, and 9 bases lay in between. Written as DNA, the CDR3 is TGCGCCAGCAGCCAAGGCTCAGGGCCCTACGAGCAGTACTTC. Translating gives CASSQGSGPYEQYF.

CDR3 amino acids: CASSLEGGSTGELFF. CDR3 sequence (DNA): TGCGCCAGCAGCCTCGAGGGGGGGAGCACCGGGGAGCTGTTTTTT. The chain carries TRBV4-1 and TRBJ2-2; weak D call: TRBD2 (7 bases). The germline V gene encodes CDR1 MGHRA and CDR2 YSYEKL. This CDR3 comprises 15 residues. The V end lost 4 bases, the J end lost 4 bases, and 13 bases lay between the germline ends.

This clone has only one observation. The rearrangement links TRBV11-3 to TRBJ2-2, with 9 nucleotides matching TRBD1. Germline CDR1 reads SGHNT; CDR2 reads YENEEA. After removal of 4 bases from V and 3 bases from J, the junction contained 3 bases not matched to a gene. This CDR3 is 15 amino acids long. The DNA of the CDR3 is TGTGCCAGCAGCTCCGGGACAGGGTACACCGGGGAGCTGTTTTTT. This sequence encodes CASSSGTGYTGELFF. Full variable domain (remainder filled in from reference TRBV11-3 and TRBJ2-2): EAGVVQSPRYKIIEKKQPVAFWCNPISGHNTLYWYLQNLGQGPELLIRYENEEAVDDSQLPKDRFSAERLKGVDSTLKIQPAELGDSAVYLCASSSGTGYTGELFFGEGSRLTVL.

This chain joins TRBV28 and TRBJ1-2; 9 nucleotides align to TRBD1. The germline V gene has CDR1 MDHEN and CDR2 SYDVKM. The V segment lost 6 bases and the J segment 8 bases; nucleotides outside the gene matches: 13. This CDR3 contains 15 residues. The chain's CDR3 is CASRDRGVFEYGYTF. The DNA of the CDR3 is TGTGCCAGCAGGGACAGGGGAGTCTTCGAGTACGGCTACACCTTC.

The sample holds one count of this clone. The rearrangement joins TRBV7-2 to TRBJ2-3; 9 bases are a match to TRBD2. CDR3 length: 17 residues. Germline V gene lookup returns CDR1 SGHTA and CDR2 FQGNSA. Trimming at V came to 5 bases and at J to 3 bases, leaving 12 bases not matched to a gene. The CDR3 loop reads CASSPQTLTSGTDTQYF. The CDR3 DNA reads TGTGCCAGCAGCCCACAAACACTGACTAGCGGAACAGATACGCAGTATTTT.

The V call is TRBV28, the J call TRBJ2-7; tentatively, D is TRBD2 (5 bases). The CDR3 has 13 amino acids. Between the trimmed V and J ends, which lost 5 bases and 6 bases, there was a span of 14 bases. Germline CDR1 and CDR2: MDHEN and SYDVKM. CDR3 sequence reads: CASSIAISGEQYF. The DNA for the CDR3 is TGTGCCAGCAGTATAGCGATTTCGGGCGAGCAGTACTTC.

The rearrangement uses TRBV10-3 and TRBJ2-7; 7 bases map to TRBD1. V gave up 5 bases and J gave up 4 bases; unmatched junction bases: 14. Germline V lookup: CDR1 ENHRY, CDR2 SYGVKD. This CDR3 region has 16 residues. The CDR3 nucleotides are TGTGCCATCAGTACCCTTTGGACAGGAAAGAGTTACGAGCAGTACTTC. Its translation: CAISTLWTGKSYEQYF.

The gene calls are TRBV5-6 and TRBJ2-7; tentatively, D is TRBD1 (5 bases). CDR1 is SGHDT, CDR2 YYEEEE, per germline. The CDR3 totals 14 residues. Trimming cost V 1 base and J 4 bases, with 12 bases left between them. DNA of the CDR3: TGTGCCAGCAGCTTGTCCGCAGGGAAGTACGAGCAGTACTTC. Its translation is CASSLSAGKYEQYF.

The V gene is TRBV7-2, the J gene TRBJ1-1; D perhaps matches TRBD1 (6 bases). CDR1 SGHTA and CDR2 FQGNSA come from the germline V gene. The CDR3 has 13 residues. The V end lost 3 bases, the J end lost 4 bases, and 9 bases lay between the germline ends. Here the CDR3 DNA reads TGTGCCAGCAGCTTGAGACAGGCCACTGAAGCTTTCTTT. It codes for CASSLRQATEAFF.

This rearrangement joins TRBV10-3 to TRBJ1-5, with 10 bases identical to TRBD1. This CDR3 spans 14 amino acids. J lost 7 bases, V lost 7 bases, and 7 bases had no gene match. CDR1 is ENHRY and CDR2 is SYGVKD in the germline V gene. The CDR3 DNA is TGTGCCATCACTCAGGACAGGGGGGTCCAGCCCCAGCATTTT. Protein product: CAITQDRGVQPQHF.

The chain combines TRBV5-1 with TRBJ1-4; TRBD1 matches at 8 bases. The V segment lost 1 base and the J segment 5 bases; nucleotides outside the gene matches: 7. Looked up from germline, CDR1 is SGHRS and CDR2 is YFSETQ. The CDR3 is 16 residues long. The CDR3 loop reads CASSLSGTGVNEKLFF. CDR3 in DNA: TGCGCCAGCAGCTTGTCAGGGACAGGAGTGAATGAAAAACTGTTTTTT.

The rearrangement uses TRBV5-1 and TRBJ2-7, with 11 positions matching TRBD2. This CDR3 has 15 residues. The V segment lost 5 bases and the J segment 5 bases; nucleotides outside the gene matches: 9. Germline V CDR1 and CDR2: SGHRS, YFSETQ. The CDR3 sequence is CASRQIAGGPNEQYF. CDR3 nucleotides: TGCGCCAGCAGACAAATAGCGGGGGGGCCCAACGAGCAGTACTTC.

This chain joins TRBV5-4 and TRBJ1-1; a possible D gene is TRBD1 (5 bases). This CDR3 spans 19 amino acids. The germline V gene encodes CDR1 SGHNT and CDR2 YYREEE (reference sequence). Trimming stripped 4 bases from V and 1 base from J, with 26 bases between. Here the CDR3 DNA reads TGTGCCAGCAGCCCTAAAAAGGGTGGGGCCGGTACTGCGAACACTGAAGCTTTCTTT. Translation gives CASSPKKGGAGTANTEAFF. Using reference TRBV5-4 and TRBJ1-1 for the parts outside the CDR3, the full variable domain is ETGVTQSPTHLIKTRGQQVTLRCSSQSGHNTVSWYQQALGQGPQFIFQYYREEENGRGNFPPRFSGLQFPNYSSELNVNALELDDSALYLCASSPKKGGAGTANTEAFFGQGTRLTVV.

The chain has TRBV7-3 and TRBJ1-6; 9 nucleotides align to TRBD1. CDR3 length: 15 amino acids. CDR1 and CDR2 from the germline V gene are SGHTA and FQGTGA. J lost 9 bases, V lost 1 base, and 4 bases had no gene match. As DNA, the CDR3 is TGTGCCAGCAGCTTAAAGGGACAGGGTACTTCACCCCTCCACTTT. This translates into CASSLKGQGTSPLHF.

The chain carries TRBV5-6 and TRBJ2-3; TRBD2 agrees at 12 bases. Germline V gene data show CDR1 as SGHDT and CDR2 as YYEEEE. CDR3 length: 15 residues. Losses at the gene ends were 3 bases for V and 4 bases for J; bases not matched to a gene: 3. In DNA, the CDR3 is TGTGCCAGCAGCTGGACTAGCGGGGATGCAGATACGCAGTATTTT. Protein sequence: CASSWTSGDADTQYF.

The chain employs TRBV19 and TRBJ1-2; possible D gene TRBD1, 5 bases. Trimming shortened V by 2 bases and J by 5 bases, and 15 bases separated the two germline ends. This CDR3 spans 15 amino acids. CDR1 is LNHDA, CDR2 SQIVND, per germline (reference sequence). This CDR3 is CASSISGTAGYGYTF. CDR3 DNA: TGTGCCAGTAGTATAAGTGGGACCGCGGGGTATGGCTACACCTTC. The whole variable domain, remainder taken from reference TRBV19 and TRBJ1-2, is DGGITQSPKYLFRKEGQNVTLSCEQNLNHDAMYWYRQDPGQGLRLIYYSQIVNDFQKGDIAEGYSVSREKKESFPLTVTSAQKNPTAFYLCASSISGTAGYGYTFGSGTRLTVV.

The rearrangement joins TRBV5-4 to TRBJ2-3, with 7 bases that match TRBD1. The germline V gene encodes CDR1 SGHNT and CDR2 YYREEE (reference sequence). The CDR3 totals 16 residues. V trimming: 4 bases; J trimming: 4 bases; junction bases outside the gene matches: 12. DNA of the CDR3: TGTGCCAGCAGCCACGAGGGGCAGGGGGTTTCAGATACGCAGTATTTT. Translating it yields CASSHEGQGVSDTQYF.

The chain recombines TRBV11-2 with TRBJ1-2; 8 nucleotides align to TRBD1. After removal of 0 bases from V and 6 bases from J, the junction contained 3 bases not matched to a gene. The CDR3 is made up of 14 amino acids. Germline values: CDR1 SGHAT, CDR2 FQNNGV. The CDR3 region is CASSLDGRGHGYTF. The CDR3 coding sequence is TGTGCCAGCAGCTTAGACGGCAGGGGGCATGGCTACACCTTC.

This chain links TRBV19 with TRBJ1-2; weak D call: TRBD1 (5 bases). V was trimmed by 3 bases and J by 2 bases, leaving 13 bases between them. The CDR3 consists of 15 residues. Germline CDR1 reads LNHDA; CDR2 reads SQIVND (reference sequence). The CDR3 spells CASSIPGRGNYGYTF. The CDR3, as DNA: TGTGCCAGTAGTATCCCGGGACGGGGGAACTATGGCTACACCTTC.

In this sample, this clone turned up once. This chain links TRBV27 with TRBJ1-5; no reliable D call. Trimming stripped 3 bases from V and 6 bases from J, with 9 bases between. The CDR3 spans 13 residues. Germline V lookup: CDR1 MNHEY, CDR2 SMNVEV (reference sequence). For the CDR3, the DNA is TGTGCCAGCAGTTTTACGAGGGCTCAGCCCCAGCATTTT. Protein: CASSFTRAQPQHF.

This chain links TRBV7-2 with TRBJ1-2; no definite D call. From germline, CDR1 is SGHTA and CDR2 FQGNSA. CDR3 length: 13 residues. V was trimmed by 4 bases and J by 8 bases, leaving 14 bases between them. DNA of the CDR3: TGTGCCAGCAGCTCCTGGACGCGTTGGGGCTACACCTTC. Translated, it gives CASSSWTRWGYTF.

This clone has only one observation. The rearrangement joins TRBV5-1 to TRBJ2-5, with 10 bases that match TRBD1. The CDR3 runs to 14 residues. From germline, CDR1 is SGHRS and CDR2 YFSETQ. Trimming took 3 bases from V and 5 from J; bases not matched to a gene: 4. The CDR3 nucleotides read TGCGCCAGCAGCTCGACAGGGGGCTATGAGACCCAGTACTTC. This gives the protein CASSSTGGYETQYF.

This clone occurred a few times. The chain is built from TRBV13 and TRBJ2-3; no clear D. V dropped 5 bases and J dropped 4 bases, with 13 bases sitting between them. Germline V gene data show CDR1 as PRHDT and CDR2 as FYEKMQ (reference sequence). The length of the CDR3 is 14 residues. CDR3 coding DNA: TGTGCCAGCAGCCCGACCCCCCCTCCAGATACGCAGTATTTT. It translates to CASSPTPPPDTQYF. Combining the CDR3 with reference TRBV13 and TRBJ2-3 gives the whole variable domain AAGVIQSPRHLIKEKRETATLKCYPIPRHDTVYWYQQGPGQDPQFLISFYEKMQSDKGSIPDRFSAQQFSDYHSELNMSSLELGDSALYFCASSPTPPPDTQYFGPGTRLTVL.

As DNA, the CDR3 is TGTGCCAGCAGCTTAGCGAGAACTAGCTTCTACGAGCAGTACTTC. Its translation is CASSLARTSFYEQYF. This sequence joins TRBV7-2 and TRBJ2-7, with D possibly TRBD2 on 6 matching bases. The CDR3 consists of 15 residues. Deletions cut 0 bases from V and 3 bases from J, with 12 bases between. Germline CDR1 is SGHTA and CDR2 is FQGNSA.

V gene TRBV10-3 combines with J gene TRBJ2-1, with D perhaps given as TRBD1 or TRBD2 (6 bases each). The CDR3 length is 16 residues. Germline assignment: CDR1 ENHRY and CDR2 SYGVKD. V lost 8 bases and J lost 4, with 21 bases in between. In nucleotides, the CDR3 is TGTGCCATCGAGGGGGGCCCTTCCTTCAGGTACAATGAGCAGTTCTTC. This codes for CAIEGGPSFRYNEQFF.